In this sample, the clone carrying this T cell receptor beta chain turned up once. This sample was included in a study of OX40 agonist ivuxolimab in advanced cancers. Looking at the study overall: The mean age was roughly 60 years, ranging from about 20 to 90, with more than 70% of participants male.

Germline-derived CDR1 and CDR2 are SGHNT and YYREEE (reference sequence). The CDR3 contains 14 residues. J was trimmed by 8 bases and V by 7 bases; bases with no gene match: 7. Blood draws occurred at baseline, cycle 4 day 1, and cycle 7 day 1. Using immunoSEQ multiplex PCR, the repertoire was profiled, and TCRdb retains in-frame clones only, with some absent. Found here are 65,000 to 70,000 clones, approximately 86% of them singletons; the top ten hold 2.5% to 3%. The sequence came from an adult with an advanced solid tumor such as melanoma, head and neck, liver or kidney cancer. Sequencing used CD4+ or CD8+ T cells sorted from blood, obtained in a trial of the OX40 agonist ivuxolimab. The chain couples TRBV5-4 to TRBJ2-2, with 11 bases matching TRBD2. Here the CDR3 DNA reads TGTGCCAGCGGGCTAGCGGGGGGATCTGGGGAGCTGTTTTTT. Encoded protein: CASGLAGGSGELFF.